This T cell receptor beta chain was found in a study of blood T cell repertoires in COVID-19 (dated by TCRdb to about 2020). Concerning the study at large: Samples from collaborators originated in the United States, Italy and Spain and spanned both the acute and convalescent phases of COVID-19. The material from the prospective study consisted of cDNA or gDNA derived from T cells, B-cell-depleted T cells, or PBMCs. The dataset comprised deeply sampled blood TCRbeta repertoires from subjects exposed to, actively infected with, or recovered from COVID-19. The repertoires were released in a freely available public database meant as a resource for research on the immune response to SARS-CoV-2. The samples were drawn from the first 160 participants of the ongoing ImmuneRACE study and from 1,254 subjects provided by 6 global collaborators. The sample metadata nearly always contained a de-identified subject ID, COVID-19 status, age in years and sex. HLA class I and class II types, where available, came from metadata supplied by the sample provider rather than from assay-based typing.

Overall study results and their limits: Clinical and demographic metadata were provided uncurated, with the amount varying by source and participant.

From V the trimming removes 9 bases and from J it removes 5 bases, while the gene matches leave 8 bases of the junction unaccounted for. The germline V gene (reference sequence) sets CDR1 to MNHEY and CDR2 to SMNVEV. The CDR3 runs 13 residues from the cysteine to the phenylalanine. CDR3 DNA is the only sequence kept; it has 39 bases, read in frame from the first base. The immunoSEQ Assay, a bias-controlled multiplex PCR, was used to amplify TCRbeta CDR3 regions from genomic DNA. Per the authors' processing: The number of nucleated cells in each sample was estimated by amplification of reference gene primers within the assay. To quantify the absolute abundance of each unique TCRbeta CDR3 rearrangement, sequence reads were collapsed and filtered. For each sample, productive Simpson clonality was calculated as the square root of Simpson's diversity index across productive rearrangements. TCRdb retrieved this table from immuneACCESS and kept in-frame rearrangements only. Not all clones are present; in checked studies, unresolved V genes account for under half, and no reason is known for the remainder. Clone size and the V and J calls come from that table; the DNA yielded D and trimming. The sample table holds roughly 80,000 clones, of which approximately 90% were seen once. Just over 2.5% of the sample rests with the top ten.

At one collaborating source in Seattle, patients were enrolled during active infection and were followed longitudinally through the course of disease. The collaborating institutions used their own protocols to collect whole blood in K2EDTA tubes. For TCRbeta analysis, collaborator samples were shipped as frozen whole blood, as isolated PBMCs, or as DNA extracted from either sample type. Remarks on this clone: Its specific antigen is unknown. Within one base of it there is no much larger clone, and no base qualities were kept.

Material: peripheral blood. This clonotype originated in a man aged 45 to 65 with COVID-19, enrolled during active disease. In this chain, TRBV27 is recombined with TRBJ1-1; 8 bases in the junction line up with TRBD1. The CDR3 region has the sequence CASYSGGRTEAFF. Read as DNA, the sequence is TGTGCCAGTTATTCAGGGGGCAGGACTGAAGCTTTCTTT.